Shown below are 28 T cell receptor beta chains from a single sample sequenced in a study of regulatory T cells in long-lasting Graves disease (dated by TCRdb to about 2021). The sample's time point label, in plain terms: newly diagnosed GD, antithyroid drugs for less than 3 months. For both TCR sequencing and RNA sequencing, RNA was extracted from PBMCs in TRIzol. Library creation used multiplex PCR. The data were produced on an Illumina HiSeq 4000. iRepertoire HTBI primers and Arm-PCR amplification of CDR3 regions were used to construct TCR beta libraries. The public reads were run again by TCRdb, first through fastp at Q25 and then through MiXCR, and only productive beta chains were kept. Records with the same CDR3 protein are collapsed into one entry carrying the most frequent genes and DNA. In this sample the table shows 350,000 to 500,000 distinct CDR3 sequences, around 17% of which occur a single time. About 11% of the sample lies in the top ten.

These data also formed part of another study, on T cells in Graves' hyperthyroidism and ophthalmopathy.

Material: peripheral blood mononuclear cells (PBMCs), obtained at new diagnosis, from a patient treated with antithyroid drugs. The origin of the receptors is a woman aged 25 to 39 with Graves disease. Donor details come from another sample of the same person, matched by shared clones.

Ten or more counts support this clonotype. V usage is TRBV6-5 and J usage is TRBJ2-5, with 11 nucleotides matching TRBD2. CDR3 length: 15 amino acids. From germline, CDR1 is MNHEY and CDR2 SVGAGI. J gave up 5 bases and V 2 bases, and 4 bases lay outside the gene matches. In DNA form, the CDR3 reads TGTGCCAGCAGTTACGGACTAGCGGGCGTCGAGACCCAGTACTTC. Amino acids: CASSYGLAGVETQYF.

In its sample, this clonotype was seen a few times. This sequence joins TRBV7-2 and TRBJ2-5; D may be TRBD2 (5 bases). This CDR3 contains 15 residues. CDR1 and CDR2 from the germline V gene are SGHTA and FQGNSA. V shed 0 bases and J shed 6 bases, with 14 bases lying between them. The CDR3 nucleotides read TGTGCCAGCAGCTTAGCCTCGGGATATGGAAAGACCCAGTACTTC. Amino acid sequence: CASSLASGYGKTQYF.

This clonotype was recorded many times. This chain uses TRBV18 with TRBJ1-5; D call uncertain. The CDR3 runs to 16 residues. Germline V CDR1 and CDR2: KGHSH, LQKENI. The ends were cut back, 3 bases at V and 2 bases at J, with 14 bases in the middle. The CDR3 loop is CASSPQAGWGNQPQHF. The CDR3 nucleotides are TGTGCCAGCTCACCGCAAGCGGGTTGGGGCAATCAGCCCCAGCATTTT. The full variable domain, with the rest looked up from reference TRBV18 and TRBJ1-5, is NAGVMQNPRHLVRRRGQEARLRCSPMKGHSHVYWYRQLPEEGLKFMVYLQKENIIDESGMPKERFSAEFPKEGPSILRIQQVVRGDSAAYFCASSPQAGWGNQPQHFGDGTRLSIL.

There are a few counts of this clonotype. The chain recombines TRBV25-1 with TRBJ1-2; TRBD1 is a possible D gene (5 bases). V was shortened by 4 bases and J by 1 base, with 10 bases between the two germline ends. Germline V gene sequence: CDR1 MGHDK, CDR2 SYGVNS. CDR3 length: 14 amino acids. The chain's CDR3 is CASSAGGLNYGYTF. The CDR3 DNA sequence: TGTGCCAGCAGTGCGGGGGGACTTAACTATGGCTACACCTTC.

This rearrangement joins TRBV5-6 to TRBJ1-5; 10 nucleotides agree with TRBD1. This CDR3 contains 15 residues. In germline, CDR1 is SGHDT, CDR2 YYEEEE. V shed 4 bases and J 5 bases; nucleotides not matched to a gene: 6. In DNA form, the CDR3 reads TGTGCCAGCAGCCCTAGACAGGGGGCGTATCAGCCCCAGCATTTT. As protein: CASSPRQGAYQPQHF.

This clonotype was recorded many times. V is TRBV30 and J is TRBJ1-1, with TRBD1 as a possible D gene (5 bases). Germline values: CDR1 GTSNPN, CDR2 SVGIG (reference sequence). The CDR3 extends over 14 amino acids. Trimming shortened V by 1 base and J by 0 bases, and 9 bases separated the two germline ends. The CDR3: CAWSDQGLNTEAFF. CDR3 DNA: TGTGCCTGGAGTGATCAGGGACTGAACACTGAAGCTTTCTTT.

This clonotype was recorded at least ten times. V usage is TRBV7-9 and J usage is TRBJ2-7; 9 bases map to TRBD1. The CDR3 covers 15 residues. Trimming at V came to 5 bases and at J to 0 bases, leaving 5 bases not matched to a gene. Germline V gene data show CDR1 as SEHNR and CDR2 as FQNEAQ (reference sequence). The CDR3 region is CASSPRDRDSYEQYF. The CDR3 DNA reads TGTGCCAGCAGCCCCCGGGACAGGGACTCCTACGAGCAGTACTTC.

This clonotype was seen many times. V gene TRBV28 combines with J gene TRBJ2-5, with 7 bases that match TRBD1. This CDR3 region has 14 residues. Germline CDR1 reads MDHEN; CDR2 reads SYDVKM. In DNA form, the CDR3 reads TGTGCTAGTCGTGAGGACAGGCTTCAAGAGACCCAGTACTTC. This codes for CASREDRLQETQYF.

The sample holds many counts of this clonotype. This rearrangement joins TRBV28 to TRBJ2-2, with D hard to call. This CDR3 is built from 15 residues. The germline V gene encodes CDR1 MDHEN and CDR2 SYDVKM. The ends were cut back, 3 bases at V and 4 bases at J, with 12 bases in the middle. CDR3 nucleotides: TGTGCCAGCAGTTTGGCGGCGGAGAGCACCGGGGAGCTGTTTTTT. This codes for CASSLAAESTGELFF.

This clonotype was picked up many times. The chain employs TRBV28 and TRBJ2-5; TRBD2 is a possible D gene (5 bases). Germline V lookup: CDR1 MDHEN, CDR2 SYDVKM. Trimming shortened V by 2 bases and J by 2 bases, and 15 bases separated the two germline ends. The CDR3 sequence is 16 residues long. The CDR3 sequence: CASSLGGRRSQETQYF. Written as DNA, the CDR3 is TGTGCCAGCAGTTTAGGAGGCAGGCGGAGTCAAGAGACCCAGTACTTC.

The table lists this clonotype with a few counts. The chain has TRBV4-1 and TRBJ2-1, with unresolved D. The germline gives CDR1 MGHRA, CDR2 YSYEKL. The length of the CDR3 is 16 residues. The V end lost 1 base, the J end lost 0 bases, and 10 bases lay between the germline ends. CDR3 residues: CASSQAFQSSYNEQFF. CDR3 coding DNA: TGCGCCAGCAGCCAAGCTTTCCAGAGCTCCTACAATGAGCAGTTCTTC.

This clonotype was found a few times. The chain has TRBV15 and TRBJ1-3; no clear D. Trimming pared 3 bases from V and 0 bases from J, leaving 15 bases between. The CDR3 length is 17 residues. Germline values: CDR1 LNHNV, CDR2 YYDKDF (reference sequence). The CDR3 region is CATSRRLGSISGNTIYF. The CDR3 DNA reads TGTGCCACCAGCAGGAGACTGGGATCGATCTCTGGAAACACCATATATTTT.

This clonotype was observed a handful of times. This sequence joins TRBV14 and TRBJ2-1; 10 nucleotides agree with TRBD2. Germline CDR1 and CDR2: SGHDN and FVKESK. The trim removed 4 bases at V and 9 bases at J, leaving 9 bases unmatched. The CDR3 covers 15 residues. The CDR3 sequence: CASSRKAGGVPEQFF. In DNA, the CDR3 is TGTGCCAGCAGCCGGAAAGCGGGAGGGGTGCCTGAGCAGTTCTTC.

Many counts were recorded for this clonotype. This chain uses TRBV7-3 with TRBJ2-1; 9 positions agree with TRBD1. The V segment lost 4 bases and the J segment 5 bases; nucleotides outside the gene matches: 9. The CDR3 extends over 16 amino acids. Germline CDR1 reads SGHTA; CDR2 reads FQGTGA. The CDR3 reads CASSSRRDRAHNEQFF. The CDR3 DNA reads as TGTGCCAGCAGCTCGCGCCGGGACAGGGCCCACAATGAGCAGTTCTTC.

This clonotype was detected ten times or more. The V gene is TRBV28, the J gene TRBJ1-5; the match to TRBD1 covers 8 bases. Germline V gives CDR1 MDHEN, CDR2 SYDVKM. The CDR3 is made up of 16 amino acids. The trim removed 5 bases at V and 5 bases at J, leaving 11 bases unmatched. DNA for the CDR3: TGTGCCAGCAGTGCCCCACGACAGGGGAAAGATCAGCCCCAGCATTTT. Residues: CASSAPRQGKDQPQHF.

The chain joins TRBV7-2 to TRBJ2-1; no definite D call. V lost 2 bases and J lost 2, with 19 bases in between. Looked up from germline, CDR1 is SGHTA and CDR2 is FQGNSA. This CDR3 spans 18 amino acids. DNA for the CDR3: TGTGCCAGCAGCTTAAACGGACCCAATTTAGGACCCTACAATGAGCAGTTCTTC. It yields the protein CASSLNGPNLGPYNEQFF.

This clonotype was recorded at least ten times. This chain uses TRBV18 with TRBJ2-3; D possibly corresponds to TRBD1 (5 bases). The CDR3 is 16 amino acids. Germline V lookup: CDR1 KGHSH, CDR2 LQKENI. V lost 3 bases and J lost 2, with 15 bases in between. The CDR3 loop is CASSPPRMTDTDTQYF. The CDR3 nucleotides are TGTGCCAGCTCACCCCCGCGGATGACAGACACAGATACGCAGTATTTT.

V is TRBV6-1 and J is TRBJ1-4; D is uncertain. Germline CDR1 reads MNHNS; CDR2 reads SASEGT. The CDR3 covers 13 residues. Trimming pared 6 bases from V and 0 bases from J, leaving 5 bases between. The CDR3 DNA reads TGTGCCAGCAGATATGCAACTAATGAAAAACTGTTTTTT. It yields the protein CASRYATNEKLFF.

Only a few counts were recorded for this clonotype. CDR3 DNA sequence: TGTGCCAGCAGATCGACAGTGCGGCCCCAGCATTTT. It yields the protein CASRSTVRPQHF. The rearrangement joins TRBV6-2 or TRBV6-3 to TRBJ1-5; D may be TRBD1 (5 bases). Germline loops: CDR1 MNHEY, CDR2 SVGEGT. V lost 6 bases, J lost 9 bases, and 12 bases lay in between. The CDR3 loop spans 12 amino acids.

This clonotype was counted at least ten times. The genes are TRBV2 and TRBJ2-1, with D uncertain. V was shortened by 8 bases and J by 0 bases, with 14 bases between the two germline ends. In germline, CDR1 is SNHLY, CDR2 FYNNEI. CDR3 length: 15 residues. In DNA form, the CDR3 reads TGTGCCAGCGTAAGCGCTATTAGCTCCTACAATGAGCAGTTCTTC. It specifies CASVSAISSYNEQFF.

This clonotype has ten or more counts. This chain links TRBV9 with TRBJ2-3; D is perhaps TRBD1 (5 bases). Trimming took 0 bases from V and 4 from J, leaving 15 bases between them. CDR1 SGDLS and CDR2 YYNGEE come from the germline V gene. CDR3 length: 16 residues. The CDR3 DNA sequence: TGTGCCAGCAGCGTAGGGCCCGGGCAGGGTGCAGATACGCAGTATTTT. This encodes CASSVGPGQGADTQYF.

V and J are TRBV6-1 and TRBJ1-5; no clear D. The germline V and J ends were trimmed by 8 bases and 3 bases, with 14 bases remaining between them. The CDR3 loop spans 14 amino acids. Germline V gives CDR1 MNHNS, CDR2 SASEGT. The CDR3 loop is CASCLGWNNQPQHF. In DNA form, the CDR3 reads TGTGCCAGCTGCCTGGGATGGAACAATCAGCCCCAGCATTTT.

This clonotype was found many times. This chain links TRBV30 with TRBJ2-7; no definite D call. Germline V lookup: CDR1 GTSNPN, CDR2 SVGIG (reference sequence). V was trimmed by 4 bases and J by 2 bases, leaving 9 bases between them. This CDR3 spans 12 amino acids. CDR3 DNA sequence: TGTGCCTGGAATAGTGGGGCCTACGAGCAGTACTTC. Encoded protein: CAWNSGAYEQYF.

This clonotype was seen at least ten times. The V gene is TRBV20-1, the J gene TRBJ2-1; D gene ambiguous. Trimming left V 2 bases short and J 0 bases short, with 8 bases between. The CDR3 has 14 amino acids. In germline, CDR1 is DFQATT, CDR2 SNEGSKA (reference sequence). The CDR3 loop is CSARRDNSYNEQFF. CDR3 nucleotide sequence: TGCAGTGCTAGACGCGACAACTCCTACAATGAGCAGTTCTTC.

In its sample, this clonotype was seen many times. The chain couples TRBV15 to TRBJ1-1; the D is unclear. The CDR3 runs 16 residues. Germline values: CDR1 LNHNV, CDR2 YYDKDF (reference sequence). V was clipped by 4 bases and J by 1 base, with 16 bases between them. This CDR3 reads CATSTRRESRNTEAFF. Here the CDR3 DNA reads TGTGCCACCAGCACGAGGCGAGAATCCCGGAACACTGAAGCTTTCTTT.

This clonotype was recorded at least ten times. The rearrangement joins TRBV6-1 to TRBJ1-2, with D unresolved. The CDR3 has 12 amino acids. Trimming stripped 6 bases from V and 8 bases from J, with 13 bases between. CDR1 is MNHNS, CDR2 SASEGT, per germline. CDR3 bases: TGTGCCAGCAGATCGGAGGTTCGCGGCTACACCTTC. Translated: CASRSEVRGYTF.

This clonotype has at least ten counts. The chain couples TRBV6-1 to TRBJ1-5; no clear D. Germline V gene data show CDR1 as MNHNS and CDR2 as SASEGT. The length of the CDR3 is 16 residues. V dropped 5 bases and J dropped 7 bases, with 21 bases sitting between them. The DNA of the CDR3 is TGTGCCAGCAGTCCTTTCCTGGGTCAGGCCGGACAGCCCCAGCATTTT. This sequence encodes CASSPFLGQAGQPQHF.

Many counts were recorded for this clonotype. The V call is TRBV12-3 or TRBV12-4, the J call TRBJ1-1; a weak D match, TRBD1 (6 bases). CDR3 length: 15 residues. Trimming cost V 6 bases and J 0 bases, with 14 bases left between them. The CDR3 bases are TGTGCCAGCAGCGACAGGCCAGGGGTGAACACTGAAGCTTTCTTT. It translates to CASSDRPGVNTEAFF.